One T cell receptor (beta chain) is described in this entry. The antigen is unknown. The data derive from a study of OX40 agonist ivuxolimab in advanced cancers. Study-wide context: The eligibility criteria allowed prior anti-PD-1, anti-PD-L1 or anti-CTLA-4 therapy, and about 40% had some.

Individuals having autoimmune disease history or systemic immunosuppression were not enrolled. This CDR3 spans 13 amino acids. Germline V gene data show CDR1 as SGHAT and CDR2 as FQNNGV. V was pared by 1 base and J by 8 bases, with 4 bases of the junction left unmatched. Study-wide results and caveats: There were, on average, more expanded clones in CD8+ T cells than in CD4+.

TCRdb's copy holds only in-frame clones and misses some; the assay was immunoSEQ multiplex PCR. The sample includes about 62,000 clones, 75% to 90% of them seen just once. Sequences were derived from CD4+ or CD8+ T cells sorted from blood, sampled in a trial of the OX40 agonist ivuxolimab. The receptor's source is an adult with an advanced solid tumor such as melanoma, head and neck, liver or kidney cancer. The genes are TRBV11-2 and TRBJ1-1; 7 bases are a match to TRBD1. CDR3 coding DNA: TGTGCCAGCAGCTTAGTACAGGGGACAGAAGCTTTCTTT. It is translated as CASSLVQGTEAFF.